This passage covers 27 T cell receptor beta chains from one sample sequenced in a study of a mutant IDH1 vaccine in newly diagnosed glioma. The antigens for these receptors are not known. The sample's time point: week 23, last vaccination. Vaccinated patients received 300 ug of mutant IDH1 20-mer peptide per dose, with topical imiquimod. The repertoire was sequenced with immunoSEQ multiplex PCR; TCRdb's copy has only in-frame clones and lacks some. The repertoire holds tens of thousands of clones, with about nine tenths as singletons. Specimen: PBMCs, collected from a glioma patient whose treatment included an IDH1 peptide vaccine. The receptors were sampled from a man aged 35-49 years with glioma.

The rearrangement links TRBV19 to TRBJ2-7; TRBD2 matches 10 bases. Germline CDR1 reads LNHDA; CDR2 reads SQIVND (reference sequence). Germline trimming cut 2 bases from V and 5 bases from J; bases unmatched to any gene: 0. The CDR3 runs 13 residues. The CDR3 DNA sequence: TGTGCCAGTAGTATACTAGCGGGAGACGAGCAGTACTTC. As protein: CASSILAGDEQYF.

The chain has TRBV13 and TRBJ2-7, with no clear D. V was trimmed by 6 bases and J by 5 bases, leaving 11 bases between them. Germline CDR1 PRHDT, CDR2 FYEKMQ (reference sequence). This CDR3 spans 12 amino acids. Here the CDR3 DNA reads TGTGCCAGCAGTTACGGTGAGGACGAGCAGTACTTC. As protein: CASSYGEDEQYF.

The chain carries TRBV5-1 and TRBJ2-7; D gene unclear. This CDR3 comprises 14 residues. Germline lookup yields CDR1 SGHRS and CDR2 YFSETQ. V lost 3 bases, J lost 0 bases, and 10 bases lay in between. CDR3 amino acids: CASSSSEYSYEQYF. The CDR3 coding sequence is TGCGCCAGCAGCTCCTCCGAGTACTCCTACGAGCAGTACTTC.

The rearrangement uses TRBV11-2 and TRBJ2-5; 8 bases align to TRBD1. Germline trimming cut 3 bases from V and 1 base from J; bases unmatched to any gene: 4. The CDR3 is 15 amino acids. The germline CDR1 and CDR2 sequences are SGHAT and FQNNGV. The DNA for the CDR3 is TGTGCCAGCAGCTTCGGACAGGGACGCCAAGAGACCCAGTACTTC. This sequence encodes CASSFGQGRQETQYF. Full variable domain (missing parts from reference TRBV11-2 and TRBJ2-5): EAGVAQSPRYKIIEKRQSVAFWCNPISGHATLYWYQQILGQGPKLLIQFQNNGVVDDSQLPKDRFSAERLKGVDSTLKIQPAKLEDSAVYLCASSFGQGRQETQYFGPGTRLLVL.

This clone was seen only once. The rearrangement joins TRBV5-5 to TRBJ2-1, with TRBD2 matching 15 bases. CDR3 length equals 18 residues. Germline V CDR1 and CDR2: SGHKS, YYEKEE (reference sequence). Trimming removed 0 bases from V and 1 base from J; junction bases left unmatched: 2. The CDR3 nucleotides are TGTGCCAGCAGCTTGGTGGGACTAGCGGGAGGTTCCTACAATGAGCAGTTCTTC. As protein: CASSLVGLAGGSYNEQFF. Combining the CDR3 with reference TRBV5-5 and TRBJ2-1 gives the whole variable domain DAGVTQSPTHLIKTRGQQVTLRCSPISGHKSVSWYQQVLGQGPQFIFQYYEKEERGRGNFPDRFSARQFPNYSSELNVNALLLGDSALYLCASSLVGLAGGSYNEQFFGPGTRLTVL.

The chain joins TRBV19 to TRBJ2-1; tentative D call: TRBD1 (5 bases). Germline assignment: CDR1 LNHDA and CDR2 SQIVND (reference sequence). V was pared by 6 bases and J by 3 bases, with 15 bases between. The CDR3 is made up of 15 amino acids. This chain's CDR3 is CASSSETAYYNEQFF. CDR3 in DNA: TGTGCCAGTAGCTCCGAGACAGCGTACTACAATGAGCAGTTCTTC.

The chain recombines TRBV9 with TRBJ2-1; 7 bases line up with TRBD2. Per germline, CDR1 SGDLS and CDR2 YYNGEE. The ends lost 4 bases at V and 0 bases at J; junction bases unmatched: 7. The CDR3 extends over 16 amino acids. The CDR3 spells CASSTRGGSSYNEQFF. CDR3 bases: TGTGCCAGCAGCACCCGCGGGGGAAGCTCCTACAATGAGCAGTTCTTC.

The chain links TRBV19 to TRBJ2-2; 14 nucleotides match TRBD2. Trimming cost V 3 bases and J 4 bases; bases outside gene matches: 4. The CDR3 contains 17 residues. The germline V gene has CDR1 LNHDA and CDR2 SQIVND (reference sequence). CDR3 protein: CASSMGLAGVFTGELFF. The CDR3 coding sequence is TGTGCCAGTAGTATGGGACTAGCGGGAGTGTTCACCGGGGAGCTGTTTTTT. The whole variable domain, remainder taken from reference TRBV19 and TRBJ2-2, is DGGITQSPKYLFRKEGQNVTLSCEQNLNHDAMYWYRQDPGQGLRLIYYSQIVNDFQKGDIAEGYSVSREKKESFPLTVTSAQKNPTAFYLCASSMGLAGVFTGELFFGEGSRLTVL.

This clone was seen a few times. CDR3 amino acids: CASSLLRGWAYYGYTF. In DNA, the CDR3 is TGTGCCAGCAGCCTCCTTAGGGGTTGGGCCTACTATGGCTACACCTTC. V usage is TRBV5-6 and J usage is TRBJ1-2; D is perhaps TRBD1 (5 bases). The CDR3 runs 16 residues. Germline V gene lookup returns CDR1 SGHDT and CDR2 YYEEEE. V lost 4 bases, J lost 3 bases, and 19 bases lay in between.

J is TRBJ2-1 and V is TRBV5-6; 8 nucleotides align to TRBD2. The CDR3 spans 15 residues. Looked up from germline, CDR1 is SGHDT and CDR2 is YYEEEE. Unmatched junction bases numbered 12, after V lost 8 bases and J lost 5 bases. The CDR3 here is CASPDRLASNNEQFF. For the CDR3, the DNA is TGTGCCAGTCCTGATCGACTAGCGAGTAACAATGAGCAGTTCTTC.

The V gene is TRBV4-2, the J gene TRBJ1-1; a weak D match, TRBD1 (6 bases). This CDR3 region has 12 residues. Germline CDR1 and CDR2: LGHNA and YNFKEQ. Trimming removed 1 base from V and 11 bases from J, with 11 bases in between. The CDR3 loop reads CASSQARGGAFF. As DNA, the CDR3 is TGTGCCAGCAGCCAAGCCAGGGGCGGGGCTTTCTTT.

The chain employs TRBV5-6 and TRBJ2-3; D unclear. The CDR3 is 17 residues long. Trimming removed 5 bases from V and 0 bases from J, with 19 bases in between. CDR1 and CDR2 from the germline V gene are SGHDT and YYEEEE. The DNA for the CDR3 is TGTGCCAGCAGGGAGACACGCAGGATTTTTAGCACAGATACGCAGTATTTT. Translation: CASRETRRIFSTDTQYF. Drawing the rest from reference TRBV5-6 and TRBJ2-3, the complete variable domain is DAGVTQSPTHLIKTRGQQVTLRCSPKSGHDTVSWYQQALGQGPQFIFQYYEEEERQRGNFPDRFSGHQFPNYSSELNVNALLLGDSALYLCASRETRRIFSTDTQYFGPGTRLTVL.

The rearrangement uses TRBV7-2 and TRBJ2-7; 8 bases agree with TRBD1. This CDR3 spans 12 amino acids. Germline V gene sequence: CDR1 SGHTA, CDR2 FQGNSA. The trim removed 5 bases at V and 9 bases at J, leaving 6 bases unmatched. In nucleotides, the CDR3 is TGTGCCAGCAGCATCCGGGACAGGAGGCAGTACTTC. It yields the protein CASSIRDRRQYF.

The rearrangement joins TRBV4-3 to TRBJ2-7, with TRBD2 matching 8 bases. Germline V gene lookup returns CDR1 LGHNA and CDR2 YSLEER. The J segment lost 7 bases and the V segment lost 4 bases, leaving 12 bases of the junction unmatched. This CDR3 region has 15 residues. CDR3 sequence: CASSPREGRSTEQYF. The CDR3 DNA is TGCGCCAGCAGCCCCCGGGAGGGTCGGTCAACTGAGCAGTACTTC.

The chain combines TRBV19 with TRBJ2-1, with no clear D. Trimming left V 3 bases short and J 7 bases short, with 10 bases between. Germline V gene data show CDR1 as LNHDA and CDR2 as SQIVND (reference sequence). CDR3 length: 13 residues. CDR3 sequence: CASSISGINEQFF. The CDR3 region has the DNA TGTGCCAGTAGTATCTCAGGAATTAATGAGCAGTTCTTC.

The chain uses TRBV18 and TRBJ2-6; 11 nucleotides align to TRBD2. After removal of 2 bases from V and 0 bases from J, the junction contained 9 bases not matched to a gene. This CDR3 is 20 amino acids long. Germline-derived CDR1 and CDR2 are KGHSH and LQKENI. The CDR3 loop is CASSPNLAGGPHSGANVLTF. CDR3 coding DNA: TGTGCCAGCTCACCAAATCTAGCGGGAGGACCCCACTCTGGGGCCAACGTCCTGACTTTC. The full variable domain, with the rest looked up from reference TRBV18 and TRBJ2-6, is NAGVMQNPRHLVRRRGQEARLRCSPMKGHSHVYWYRQLPEEGLKFMVYLQKENIIDESGMPKERFSAEFPKEGPSILRIQQVVRGDSAAYFCASSPNLAGGPHSGANVLTFGAGSRLTVL.

The chain recombines TRBV29-1 with TRBJ2-1; 10 bases map to TRBD1. Germline V gives CDR1 SQVTM, CDR2 ANQGSEA. J gave up 6 bases and V 3 bases, and 2 bases lay outside the gene matches. The length of the CDR3 is 13 residues. The CDR3, as DNA: TGCAGCGTTGAGGGACAGGGGAGCAATGAGCAGTTCTTC. It specifies CSVEGQGSNEQFF.

CDR3 bases: TGTGCCAGCAGTCAATGGGGGTCTGGGGCCAACGTCCTGACTTTC. It yields the protein CASSQWGSGANVLTF. The chain recombines TRBV7-9 with TRBJ2-6, with D perhaps assigned TRBD1 or TRBD2 (5 bases each). Germline V CDR1 and CDR2: SEHNR, FQNEAQ (reference sequence). The CDR3 covers 15 residues. Trimming stripped 6 bases from V and 1 base from J, with 10 bases between. The full variable domain, rest sourced from reference TRBV7-9 and TRBJ2-6, is DTGVSQNPRHKITKRGQNVTFRCDPISEHNRLYWYRQTLGQGPEFLTYFQNEAQLEKSRLLSDRFSAERPKGSFSTLEIQRTEQGDSAMYLCASSQWGSGANVLTFGAGSRLTVL.

Only a few counts were recorded for this clone. CDR3 coding DNA: TGCGCCAGCAGCTCCGGGACAGCCCGCACAGATACGCAGTATTTT. It encodes CASSSGTARTDTQYF. The chain combines TRBV5-1 with TRBJ2-3, with 7 bases that match TRBD1. J was trimmed by 1 base and V by 3 bases; bases with no gene match: 5. This CDR3 is built from 15 residues. The V gene's germline CDR1 is SGHRS and CDR2 YFSETQ.

This clone has just a few counts. This chain links TRBV19 with TRBJ2-2; no clear D. V lost 7 bases and J lost 1, with 10 bases in between. This CDR3 is 14 amino acids long. Germline CDR1 is LNHDA and CDR2 is SQIVND (reference sequence). The CDR3 reads CASTRTLNTGELFF. The CDR3 DNA is TGTGCCAGTACCCGGACGTTGAACACCGGGGAGCTGTTTTTT.

V usage is TRBV7-6 and J usage is TRBJ2-1, with D hard to call. This CDR3 contains 11 residues. V lost 3 bases and J lost 12, with 9 bases in between. In germline, CDR1 is SGHVS, CDR2 FNYEAQ. CDR3 bases: TGTGCCAGCAGCTTTAGTCAGGTGCAGTTCTTC. It encodes CASSFSQVQFF.

This chain uses TRBV10-3 with TRBJ2-1; 7 bases are shared with TRBD1. Germline-derived CDR1 and CDR2 are ENHRY and SYGVKD. This CDR3 is built from 14 residues. With V trimmed by 9 bases and J by 8 bases, 13 bases remained unmatched. For the CDR3, the DNA is TGTGCCATATGGGACAGTCTCGTGGGCGATGAGCAGTTCTTC. Translated: CAIWDSLVGDEQFF.

This chain joins TRBV29-1 and TRBJ1-5; D gene uncertain. The CDR3 is 13 amino acids. Trimming took off 4 bases at V and 0 bases at J, with 7 bases between the two ends. Germline CDR1 reads SQVTM; CDR2 reads ANQGSEA. The chain's CDR3 is CSVGWGSNQPQHF. The CDR3, as DNA: TGCAGCGTTGGATGGGGTAGCAATCAGCCCCAGCATTTT.

V and J are TRBV19 and TRBJ2-3; TRBD1 agrees at 10 bases. The CDR3 loop spans 15 amino acids. V shed 5 bases and J 7 bases; nucleotides not matched to a gene: 9. Germline V gene lookup returns CDR1 LNHDA and CDR2 SQIVND (reference sequence). The CDR3 DNA reads as TGTGCCAGTAGTCCCACGACAGGGGGCGCGTATACGCAGTATTTT. Its protein is CASSPTTGGAYTQYF.

The chain is built from TRBV19 and TRBJ2-7; the match to TRBD1 covers 9 bases. From germline, CDR1 is LNHDA and CDR2 SQIVND (reference sequence). V was pared by 5 bases and J by 1 base, with 3 bases of the junction left unmatched. This CDR3 has 14 amino acids. The CDR3 DNA reads as TGTGCCAGTAGTGTCGGACAGGGGTCCTACGAGCAGTACTTC. Protein: CASSVGQGSYEQYF.

The rearrangement uses TRBV15 and TRBJ2-1; 7 bases map to TRBD2. Germline V lookup: CDR1 LNHNV, CDR2 YYDKDF (reference sequence). The CDR3 runs to 16 residues. V dropped 3 bases and J dropped 1; count of bases not matched to a gene: 6. The CDR3 DNA reads as TGTGCCACCAGCAGCCTGCCGGGGGGTTCCTACAATGAGCAGTTCTTC. It is translated as CATSSLPGGSYNEQFF.

The chain combines TRBV7-9 with TRBJ1-2, with no clear D. The CDR3 is 14 amino acids. The germline gives CDR1 SEHNR, CDR2 FQNEAQ (reference sequence). Trimming removed 2 bases from V and 2 bases from J, with 9 bases in between. The CDR3 sequence: CASSLMDGNYGYTF. In nucleotides, the CDR3 is TGTGCCAGCAGCTTAATGGACGGGAACTATGGCTACACCTTC.